These T cell receptor beta chains were read from a single sample in a study of memory CD4+ T cells and cytomegalovirus serostatus. Here immunoSEQ multiplex PCR was the method, and the copy in TCRdb shows in-frame clones only, minus some. The data show about 75,000 clones, around 78% seen once. The sample consisted of memory CD4+ T cells from blood. Every receptor here comes from an adult in good health and CMV-seropositive. CDR3s include the opening cysteine and the closing phenylalanine or tryptophan.

V,CDR3
TRBV7-7,CASSSDRVETQYF
TRBV11-2,CASSLDRDREQPQHF
TRBV5-8,CASSVRTSRINYGYTF
TRBV6-1,CASTLRGVYEQYF
TRBV4-3,CASSQEKRDTQYF
TRBV5-1,CASSSGQGVRTGELFF
TRBV10-3,CAIARGRTYGYTF
TRBV5-6,CASSLDSTPRGYTF
TRBV5-6,CASGPIGTGELFF
TRBV5-1,CASSIDRGGTGELFF
TRBV19,CASSISGTGGGETQYF
TRBV10-3,CAVGQDPNYGYTF
TRBV7-9,CASSFDRGSYGYTF
TRBV9,CASSASDHHNEQFF
TRBV7-6,CASSSPRQGGEQYF
TRBV10-3,CAISDPIRANTEAFF
TRBV10-3,CAISESNFSSLFQETQYF
TRBV18,CASSRDYYEQYF
TRBV6-5,CASSGGTRRGYTF
TRBV10-1,CASSGPGVYGYTF
TRBV28,CASTSHGQYYGYTF
TRBV6-1,CASRPSAQGGRPQHF
TRBV4-3,CASSQGSGNHQPQHF
TRBV5-4,CASSLAAGGAGYGYTF
TRBV30,CAWSEGSFTEAFF
TRBV7-2,CASRSGGSTGELFF
TRBV7-6,CASSLVPNMNTEAFF
TRBV7-2,CASSLDSPADTQYF
TRBV5-4,CASSSIRTPETQYF
TRBV28,CASSFGSSYNSPLHF
TRBV6-1,CASSEALRLAGGTQYF
TRBV5-4,CASSLYQSSYNEQFF
TRBV9,CASSVDPSGGYNEQFF
TRBV7-2,CASSPRTGGADTQYF
TRBV10-3,CAISESDYRGNQPQHF
TRBV29-1,CSVHERFGTEAFF
TRBV7-2,CASSLGLSEGYTF